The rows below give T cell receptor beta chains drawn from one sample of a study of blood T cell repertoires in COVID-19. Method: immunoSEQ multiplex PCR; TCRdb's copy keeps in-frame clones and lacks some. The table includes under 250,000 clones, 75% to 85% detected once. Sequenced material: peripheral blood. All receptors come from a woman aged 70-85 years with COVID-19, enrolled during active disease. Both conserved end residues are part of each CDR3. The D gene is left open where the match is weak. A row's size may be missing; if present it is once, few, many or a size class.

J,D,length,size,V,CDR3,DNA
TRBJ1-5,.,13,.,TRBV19,CASSIPGSQPQHF,TGTGCCAGTAGTATTCCAGGGTCTCAGCCCCAGCATTTT
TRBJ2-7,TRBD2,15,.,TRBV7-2,CASRPRLAGDYEQYF,TGTGCCAGCAGGCCAAGACTAGCGGGAGACTACGAGCAGTACTTC
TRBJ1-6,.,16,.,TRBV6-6,CASSYPGTREGSPLHF,TGTGCCAGCAGTTACCCAGGGACTCGAGAGGGTTCACCCCTCCACTTT
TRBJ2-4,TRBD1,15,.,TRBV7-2,CASSLGGDRGDIQYF,TGTGCCAGCAGCTTAGGTGGGGACAGGGGTGACATTCAGTACTTC
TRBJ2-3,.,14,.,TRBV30,CAWREGVEGDTQYF,TGTGCCTGGAGAGAGGGGGTTGAAGGAGATACGCAGTATTTT
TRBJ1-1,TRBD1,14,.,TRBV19,CASKADRGVTEAFF,TGTGCCAGTAAGGCGGACAGGGGGGTCACTGAAGCTTTCTTT
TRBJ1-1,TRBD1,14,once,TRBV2,CASTIGQGYTEAFF,TGTGCCAGCACCATAGGACAGGGTTACACTGAAGCTTTCTTT
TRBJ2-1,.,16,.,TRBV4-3,CASSHAPFRGANEQFF,TGCGCCAGCAGCCACGCACCTTTTCGGGGGGCGAATGAGCAGTTCTTC
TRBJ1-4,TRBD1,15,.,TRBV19,CASSSGGLGNEKLFF,TGTGCCAGCTCATCAGGGGGCCTGGGTAATGAAAAACTGTTTTTT
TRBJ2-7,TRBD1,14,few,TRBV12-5,CASGTRTGAYEQYF,TGTGCTAGTGGCACCAGGACAGGGGCCTACGAGCAGTACTTC
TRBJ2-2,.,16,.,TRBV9,CASSVLNGANTGELFF,TGTGCCAGCAGCGTACTTAACGGAGCGAACACCGGGGAGCTGTTTTTT
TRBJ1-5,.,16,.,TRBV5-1,CASSWEPGSSNQPQHF,TGCGCCAGCAGCTGGGAGCCTGGAAGCAGCAATCAGCCCCAGCATTTT
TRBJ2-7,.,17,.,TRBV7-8,CASSRGGAQDGPYEQYF,TGTGCCAGCAGCCGAGGGGGAGCCCAGGACGGTCCCTACGAGCAGTACTTC
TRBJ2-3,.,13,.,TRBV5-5,CASSLERTDTQYF,TGTGCCAGCAGCTTGGAGCGTACAGATACGCAGTATTTT
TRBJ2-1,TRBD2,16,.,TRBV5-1,CASSLTLAGVHNEQFF,TGCGCCAGCAGCTTGACACTAGCGGGAGTTCACAATGAGCAGTTCTTC
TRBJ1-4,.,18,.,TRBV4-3,CASSQVLTGGAINEKLFF,TGCGCCAGCAGCCAAGTTCTGACAGGCGGAGCCATCAATGAAAAACTGTTTTTT
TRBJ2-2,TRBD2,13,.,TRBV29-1,CSFLTSGNGELFF,TGCAGCTTCTTGACTAGCGGGAACGGGGAGCTGTTTTTT
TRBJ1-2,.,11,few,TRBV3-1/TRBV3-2,CASSPGYGYTF,TGTGCCAGCAGCCCAGGTTATGGCTACACCTTC
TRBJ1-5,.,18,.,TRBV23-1,CASSQSQRGQGRAQPQHF,TGCGCCAGCAGTCAATCACAGCGGGGGCAGGGAAGAGCTCAGCCCCAGCATTTT
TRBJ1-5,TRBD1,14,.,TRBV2,CASSGTGGNQPQHF,TGTGCCAGCAGTGGGACAGGGGGCAATCAGCCCCAGCATTTT
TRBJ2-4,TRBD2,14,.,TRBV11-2,CASRWTSGENIQYF,TGTGCCAGCAGATGGACTAGCGGGGAGAACATTCAGTACTTC
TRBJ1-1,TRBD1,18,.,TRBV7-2,CASSFPVGTGLFNTEAFF,TGTGCCAGCAGCTTTCCCGTCGGGACAGGACTTTTTAACACTGAAGCTTTCTTT